This T cell receptor (beta chain) stems from a study of T cells in Graves' hyperthyroidism and ophthalmopathy. Germline lookup yields CDR1 MNHNS and CDR2 SASEGT. This CDR3 is built from 13 residues. V dropped 5 bases and J dropped 5; count of bases not matched to a gene: 2. Study results and caveats: Clonotypes that were expanded in thyroid above 0.001 mostly appeared in blood too.

Researchers took RNA transcripts and amplified the TCR beta CDR3 regions from them. The study used the HTBI primer set for a first-round RT-PCR of the TCR CDR3. TCRdb processed the multiplex PCR reads anew with MiXCR; each CDR3 protein has one entry. Here the sample spans some 700,000 distinct CDR3 sequences, around 16% being singletons. This clonotype was detected many times. Its antigen is undetermined. Disease duration under 2 months; hyperthyroidism patients were aged 18 to 65. Source material: blood. The rearrangement joins TRBV6-1 to TRBJ2-2, with 7 bases lining up with TRBD1. This receptor was identified in a man in his fifties or sixties with Graves' hyperthyroidism. CDR3 bases: TGTGCCAGCAGTAACAGGGGTACCGGGGAGCTGTTTTTT. Translation gives CASSNRGTGELFF.